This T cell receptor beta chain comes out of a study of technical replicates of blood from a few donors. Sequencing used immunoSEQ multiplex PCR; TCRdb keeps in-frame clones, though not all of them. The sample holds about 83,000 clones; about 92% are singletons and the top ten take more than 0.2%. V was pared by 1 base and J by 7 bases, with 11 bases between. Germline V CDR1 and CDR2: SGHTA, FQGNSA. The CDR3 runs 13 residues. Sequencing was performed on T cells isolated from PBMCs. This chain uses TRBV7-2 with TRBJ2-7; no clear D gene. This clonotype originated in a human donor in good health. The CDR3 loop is CASSLVSFGEQYF. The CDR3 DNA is TGTGCCAGCAGCTTAGTTAGTTTCGGGGAGCAGTACTTC.